Listed below are T cell receptor beta chains from one sample, sequenced in a study of T cells in Graves' hyperthyroidism and ophthalmopathy. TCRdb re-derived calls from the multiplex PCR reads in MiXCR, one entry per CDR3 protein. Here the sample spans 750,000 to 950,000 distinct CDR3 sequences, roughly 40% being singletons. The sample was blood. All receptors derive from a man aged 18-30 years with Graves' hyperthyroidism. Both conserved end residues are part of each CDR3. D genes are given only for firm matches. Clone sizes are given selectively: once, few, many, or a class where the clone is expanded.

J	D	size	V	CDR3	DNA
TRBJ1-4	.	few	TRBV6-1	CASRSRGRPATNEKLFF	TGTGCCAGCAGATCCCGAGGCAGACCAGCAACTAATGAAAAACTGTTTTTT
TRBJ2-2	.	few	TRBV2	CASSPLGGLNTGELFF	TGTGCCAGCAGCCCCCTAGGCGGACTGAACACCGGGGAGCTGTTTTTT
TRBJ2-7	.	.	TRBV15	CATSRDWGRGPYEQYF	TGTGCCACCAGCAGAGATTGGGGCCGAGGACCCTACGAGCAGTACTTC
TRBJ2-5	TRBD1	.	TRBV29-1	CSVDPGQRGRMETQYF	TGCAGCGTTGACCCCGGACAGAGGGGGCGCATGGAGACCCAGTACTTC
TRBJ1-6	.	.	TRBV7-2	CASSRGGRPSNSPLHF	TGTGCCAGCAGCCGGGGGGGCAGACCTAGTAATTCACCCCTCCACTTT
TRBJ1-4	.	few	TRBV7-9	CASSLEGVEKLFF	TGTGCCAGCAGCTTAGAGGGGGTTGAAAAACTGTTTTTT
TRBJ2-7	.	.	TRBV7-9	CASSLAPPWDATYEQYF	TGTGCCAGCAGCTTAGCGCCGCCGTGGGACGCGACCTACGAGCAGTACTTC
TRBJ1-5	.	.	TRBV6-1	CASSETGVQPQHF	TGTGCCAGCAGTGAAACGGGGGTCCAGCCCCAGCATTTT
TRBJ1-5	.	.	TRBV7-2	CASSSGLRQPQHF	TGTGCCAGCAGCTCAGGACTAAGGCAGCCCCAGCATTTT
TRBJ1-5	.	.	TRBV24-1	CATSDAKPGAHSNQPQHF	TGTGCCACCAGTGATGCAAAACCGGGAGCCCATAGCAATCAGCCCCAGCATTTT
TRBJ1-1	TRBD1	once	TRBV6-5	CASSYGAYSGGESEAFF	TGTGCCAGCAGTTACGGGGCCTACTCAGGGGGGGAGTCTGAAGCTTTCTTT
TRBJ2-1	TRBD2	.	TRBV7-6	CASSPFLAGTYNEQFF	TGTGCCAGCAGCCCCTTTCTAGCGGGTACCTACAATGAGCAGTTCTTC
TRBJ2-5	.	once	TRBV7-6	CASSSAGSQPQYF	TGTGCCAGCAGCTCCGCCGGGAGTCAGCCCCAGTACTTC
TRBJ2-2	TRBD2	once	TRBV29-1	CSLGLSGTGELFF	TGCAGCTTGGGACTTAGCGGGACCGGGGAGCTGTTTTTT
TRBJ1-5	.	.	TRBV15	CATSLLDQPQHF	TGTGCCACCTCCCTACTGGATCAGCCCCAGCATTTT
TRBJ1-6	.	.	TRBV5-6	CASSFLGGNSPLHF	TGTGCCAGCAGCTTCTTGGGGGGTAATTCACCCCTCCACTTT
TRBJ2-7	.	.	TRBV20-1	CSASGAPGHPKEQYF	TGCAGTGCTAGTGGAGCTCCGGGACATCCGAAAGAGCAGTACTTC
TRBJ1-5	TRBD1	.	TRBV6-6	CASRRGQRNQPQHF	TGTGCCAGCAGGCGGGGACAGCGCAATCAGCCCCAGCATTTT
TRBJ1-4	.	once	TRBV6-5	CASSYLGSTNEKLFF	TGTGCCAGCAGTTACCTAGGGTCAACTAATGAAAAACTGTTTTTT
TRBJ1-5	.	.	TRBV28	CASSGPLKNPQHF	TGTGCCAGCAGCGGCCCCCTTAAGAATCCCCAGCATTTT
TRBJ2-7	TRBD1	.	TRBV20-1	CSGTGTEAYEQYF	TGCAGTGGTACCGGGACAGAAGCGTATGAGCAGTACTTC
TRBJ2-7	.	.	TRBV7-2	CASSWTPEGEQYF	TGTGCCAGCAGCTGGACCCCCGAGGGCGAGCAGTACTTC
TRBJ2-7	TRBD1	.	TRBV11-3	CASRNPRGRYEQYF	TGTGCCAGCAGGAACCCTAGGGGGCGCTACGAGCAGTACTTC
TRBJ2-7	TRBD2	.	TRBV20-1	CSATFGTSGYEQYF	TGCAGTGCTACATTCGGGACTAGCGGCTACGAGCAGTACTTC
TRBJ1-6	TRBD1	few	TRBV20-1	CSAQTGGGNSPLHF	TGCAGTGCTCAGACAGGGGGAGGAAATTCACCCCTCCACTTT
TRBJ2-7	.	few	TRBV2	CATSATAGVYEQYF	TGTGCCACGTCCGCGACAGCCGGAGTCTACGAGCAGTACTTC
TRBJ2-5	.	.	TRBV9	CASSVDGSQGTQYF	TGTGCCAGCAGCGTAGATGGTTCCCAAGGGACCCAGTACTTC
TRBJ2-7	.	.	TRBV14	CASSQDGPAWEQYF	TGTGCCAGTAGCCAAGACGGGCCGGCGTGGGAGCAGTACTTC
TRBJ2-7	.	many	TRBV10-3	CAISDPTGRSYEQYF	TGTGCCATCAGTGACCCGACAGGGAGGTCCTACGAGCAGTACTTC
TRBJ2-6	TRBD1	.	TRBV20-1	CSAGGQGANVLTF	TGCAGTGCTGGGGGACAGGGGGCCAACGTCCTGACTTTC
TRBJ1-1	.	.	TRBV7-6	CASSLEGPDTEASF	TGTGCCAGCAGCTTAGAGGGGCCTGACACTGAAGCTTCCTTT
TRBJ2-7	TRBD2	.	TRBV6-5	CASSYSGLADYEQYF	TGTGCCAGCAGTTACTCGGGACTAGCGGACTACGAGCAGTACTTC
TRBJ2-2	.	many	TRBV24-1	CATSDNWSGELFF	TGTGCCACCAGTGATAATTGGTCCGGGGAGCTGTTTTTT
TRBJ2-5	.	many	TRBV15	CATSRFGETQYF	TGTGCCACCAGCAGATTTGGGGAGACCCAGTACTTC
TRBJ2-5	TRBD1	few	TRBV6-1	CASRTRTGGQTQYF	TGTGCCAGCAGGACGAGGACAGGGGGTCAGACCCAGTACTTC
TRBJ2-7	TRBD2	few	TRBV2	CASILSGGFSYEQYF	TGTGCCAGCATCTTATCCGGGGGGTTCTCCTACGAGCAGTACTTC
TRBJ1-2	TRBD1	.	TRBV2	CASSYAEQGNYGYTF	TGTGCCAGCAGTTACGCGGAACAGGGGAACTATGGCTACACCTTC
TRBJ1-2	.	.	TRBV6-2/TRBV6-3	CASLPLRHHGYTF	TGTGCCAGTCTCCCTCTGCGACATCATGGCTACACCTTC
TRBJ2-5	TRBD2	few	TRBV7-2	CASRRLAGFQETQYF	TGTGCCAGCAGGCGACTAGCGGGGTTCCAAGAGACCCAGTACTTC
TRBJ2-2	.	.	TRBV7-9	CASSLVPGRTGELFF	TGTGCCAGCAGCTTAGTGCCAGGGCGAACCGGGGAGCTGTTTTTT
TRBJ1-3	.	.	TRBV20-1	CSARDRQTNTIYF	TGCAGTGCTAGAGATCGCCAGACAAACACCATATATTTT
TRBJ1-5	.	many	TRBV9	CASSATGSGQPQHF	TGTGCCAGCAGCGCTACAGGGTCAGGTCAGCCCCAGCATTTT
TRBJ2-7	TRBD1	.	TRBV2	CASSGETGGHEQYF	TGTGCCAGCAGTGGGGAGACAGGGGGCCACGAGCAGTACTTC
TRBJ1-6	.	many	TRBV7-8	CASSLASDRSNSPLHF	TGTGCCAGCAGCTTAGCCTCGGACCGCTCGAATTCACCCCTCCACTTT